These 5 T cell receptor beta chains were all obtained from the same sample, sequenced in a study of T cells in Graves' hyperthyroidism and ophthalmopathy. TCR beta CDR3 regions were amplified from RNA. RT-PCR in the first round (using the HTBI primer set) targeted the TCR CDR3. A single record per CDR3 protein comes from TCRdb applying MiXCR to the multiplex PCR reads. Found here are some 600,000 distinct CDR3 sequences, around 46% of them singletons; the top ten hold nearly 8.5%. Material for sequencing was peripheral blood or thyroid tissue (not recorded which). Receptors were obtained from a woman aged 18-29 years with Graves' hyperthyroidism.

This clonotype appeared many times. V is TRBV15 and J is TRBJ2-5; D call uncertain. V shed 5 bases and J shed 7 bases, with 11 bases lying between them. The germline CDR1 and CDR2 sequences are LNHNV and YYDKDF (reference sequence). The CDR3 loop spans 12 amino acids. The CDR3 DNA follows: TGTGCCACCAGCGGCTCCTCGTGGACCCAGTACTTC. Amino acid sequence: CATSGSSWTQYF.

The J gene is TRBJ1-1, the V gene TRBV2; 7 positions agree with TRBD1. V was clipped by 6 bases and J by 6 bases; unmatched bases: 10. The germline gives CDR1 SNHLY, CDR2 FYNNEI. The CDR3 length is 14 residues. The CDR3 nucleotides are TGTGCCAGCAGCGGGACAGCCGGCCGAGCTGAAGCTTTCTTT. This encodes CASSGTAGRAEAFF.

There are a few counts of this clonotype. The chain employs TRBV7-8 and TRBJ1-5; D is perhaps TRBD1 (5 bases). CDR1 SGHVS and CDR2 FQNEAQ come from the germline V gene. The CDR3 runs 15 residues. Trimming left V 1 base short and J 4 bases short, with 11 bases between. This chain's CDR3 is CASSLVFEGNQPQHF. CDR3 DNA: TGTGCCAGCAGCTTAGTATTTGAGGGGAATCAGCCCCAGCATTTT.

About this clonotype itself: A much larger clone is a single base away; this may be a read error. This sequence joins TRBV6-1 and TRBJ2-5; D is uncertain. V shed 4 bases and J shed 5 bases, with 11 bases lying between them. This CDR3 is 13 amino acids long. CDR1 is MNHNS and CDR2 is SASEGT in the germline V gene. The CDR3 region has the DNA TGTGCCAGCAGTGCCCGGTCCGGCGAGACCCAGTACTTC. This translates into CASSARSGETQYF.

V usage is TRBV25-1 and J usage is TRBJ1-6; the D gene is possibly TRBD1 (6 bases). Trimming stripped 6 bases from V and 9 bases from J, with 18 bases between. The CDR3 loop spans 15 amino acids. Per the germline V gene, CDR1 is MGHDK and CDR2 is SYGVNS. This CDR3 reads CASSQVGAGGSPLHF. Written as DNA, the CDR3 is TGTGCCAGCAGCCAAGTGGGGGCAGGTGGTTCACCCCTCCACTTT.